This TCR beta chain appears in the sequencing data of a study of cytomegalovirus exposure and HLA in healthy donors. Study-level findings and limits: Indistinguishability led to the exclusion of some V segments, TRBV6-2 and TRBV6-3 included.

Germline V gene lookup returns CDR1 LNHNV and CDR2 YYDKDF (reference sequence). V lost 4 bases, J lost 7 bases, and 5 bases stayed unmatched. This CDR3 region has 14 residues. As for this clone: Its antigen is not known.

The PCR was carried out with 60 Vbeta primers and 13 Jbeta primers. Data came from immunoSEQ multiplex PCR; TCRdb stores just in-frame clones and leaves some out. The sample includes around 250,000 clones, about 80% of them seen just once. The receptor was derived from a woman aged 60 to 75 in good health and CMV-seropositive. The gene calls are TRBV15 and TRBJ1-2; 11 bases align to TRBD1. Sequenced input: PBMCs. CDR3 sequence: CATSKGQGALGYTF. CDR3 coding DNA: TGTGCCACCAGCAAAGGACAGGGGGCGCTTGGCTACACCTTC.